The T cell receptor (beta chain) described here comes from a study of blood T cell repertoires in COVID-19. This table comes from immunoSEQ multiplex PCR, and its TCRdb copy is limited to in-frame clones, with some not included. This table holds approximately 250,000 clones, around 86% found once. The germline CDR1 and CDR2 sequences are MNHEY and SMNVEV (reference sequence). V was shortened by 4 bases and J by 5 bases, with 11 bases between the two germline ends. This CDR3 spans 13 amino acids. The sequenced sample consisted of peripheral blood. The chain is built from TRBV27 and TRBJ1-2, with D unclear. The sequence was collected from a man aged 40-50 years with active or convalescent COVID-19. The CDR3 loop is CASSSIPGYGYTF. The CDR3 coding sequence is TGTGCCAGCAGTTCCATCCCGGGGTATGGCTACACCTTC.